This TCR beta chain was profiled in a study of blood T cell repertoires in COVID-19. For the study at large: Acute-phase and convalescent COVID-19 samples originated in the United States, Italy and Spain. PBMCs, B-cell-depleted T cells, or T cells provided the cDNA or gDNA that made up the material.

Only in-frame clones appear in the TCRdb table, and some are missing; sequencing was by immunoSEQ multiplex PCR. This table holds around 130,000 clones, approximately 77% found once. The material sequenced was peripheral blood. This TCR was sampled from a man older than 75 with acute or convalescent COVID-19.

The CDR3 bases are TGCAGTGCTAGTAACAGTTACGAGCAGTACTTC. This encodes CSASNSYEQYF. The chain is built from TRBV20-1 and TRBJ2-7; D remains ambiguous. Per germline, CDR1 DFQATT and CDR2 SNEGSKA (reference sequence). The V and J ends lost 3 bases and 4 bases respectively, with 7 bases between them. CDR3 size: 11 residues.